Shown below are 13 T cell receptor beta chains from a single sample sequenced in a study of OX40 agonist ivuxolimab in advanced cancers. TCRdb keeps only in-frame clones here, not all; method: immunoSEQ multiplex PCR. There are 65,000 to 75,000 clones in the sample; more than 75% occur only once, and 6% to 7.5% lies in the top ten. This material consisted of CD4+ or CD8+ T cells sorted from blood, taken in a trial of the OX40 agonist ivuxolimab. These TCRs come from an adult with an advanced solid tumor such as melanoma, head and neck, liver or kidney cancer.

CDR3 in DNA: TGCGCCAGCAGCCCATGGGGGGGCACCGGGGAGCTGTTTTTT. Translating it yields CASSPWGGTGELFF. The V call is TRBV4-3, the J call TRBJ2-2; 7 nucleotides match TRBD2. CDR1 is LGHNA and CDR2 is YSLEER in the germline V gene. CDR3 length: 14 residues. The J segment lost 4 bases and the V segment lost 4 bases, leaving 3 bases of the junction unmatched.

This clone has just one count. V gene TRBV11-2 combines with J gene TRBJ2-7; D tentatively reads TRBD1 or TRBD2 (5 bases each). With 3 bases removed from V and 4 bases from J, the gap between germline ends came to 13 bases. This CDR3 is built from 14 residues. The V gene's germline CDR1 is SGHAT and CDR2 FQNNGV. The chain's CDR3 is CASSFPGPSYEQYF. The DNA of the CDR3 is TGTGCCAGCAGCTTTCCGGGACCCTCATACGAGCAGTACTTC. Drawing the rest from reference TRBV11-2 and TRBJ2-7, the complete variable domain is EAGVAQSPRYKIIEKRQSVAFWCNPISGHATLYWYQQILGQGPKLLIQFQNNGVVDDSQLPKDRFSAERLKGVDSTLKIQPAKLEDSAVYLCASSFPGPSYEQYFGPGTRLTVT.

The rearrangement joins TRBV11-2 to TRBJ2-3, with D perhaps given as TRBD1 or TRBD2 (5 bases each). The V and J ends lost 0 bases and 5 bases respectively, with 18 bases between them. Germline V gene sequence: CDR1 SGHAT, CDR2 FQNNGV. This CDR3 has 17 amino acids. The CDR3 protein is CASSLERGRGPRDTQYF. The CDR3 DNA follows: TGTGCCAGCAGCTTAGAGAGGGGTAGGGGCCCCAGAGATACGCAGTATTTT.

Comments on this clone: Sequence at one end of the junction differs from germline and may be a read error. The chain joins TRBV7-8 to TRBJ2-5, with D perhaps given as TRBD1 or TRBD2 (5 bases each). This CDR3 has 11 residues. The germline V gene encodes CDR1 SGHVS and CDR2 FQNEAQ. Written as DNA, the CDR3 is TGTGCCAGCAGCTTAGGCCGGGACCGTAACTTC. Translated, it gives CASSLGRDRNF.

The V and J genes are TRBV11-2 and TRBJ2-2; D gene unclear. This CDR3 has 12 amino acids. V was pared by 1 base and J by 9 bases, with 6 bases between. From germline, CDR1 is SGHAT and CDR2 FQNNGV. The CDR3 DNA follows: TGTGCCAGCAGCTTAGGTCCCCGGGAGCTGTTTTTT. This encodes CASSLGPRELFF.

The chain recombines TRBV6-4 with TRBJ1-5; D perhaps matches TRBD1 (5 bases). The CDR3 loop spans 13 amino acids. Germline assignment: CDR1 MRHNA and CDR2 SNTAGT. V was trimmed by 4 bases and J by 7 bases, leaving 11 bases between them. The CDR3 spells CASSVEGDQPQHF. CDR3 coding DNA: TGTGCCAGCAGTGTTGAAGGGGACCAGCCCCAGCATTTT.

This clone was seen only a few times. The chain joins TRBV5-1 to TRBJ2-7; 8 bases agree with TRBD1. CDR1 is SGHRS and CDR2 is YFSETQ in the germline V gene. The CDR3 loop spans 14 amino acids. The V segment lost 3 bases and the J segment 2 bases; nucleotides outside the gene matches: 4. CDR3: CASSWTGKPYEQYF. The CDR3 DNA follows: TGCGCCAGCAGCTGGACAGGGAAACCCTACGAGCAGTACTTC.

This sequence joins TRBV6-1 and TRBJ2-1, with 8 positions matching TRBD1. V shed 2 bases, J shed 9 bases, and the junction held 6 bases outside the gene matches. The CDR3 length is 14 residues. Germline V lookup: CDR1 MNHNS, CDR2 SASEGT. The CDR3 nucleotides are TGTGCCAGCAGTGAATGGGGACAGGAAGCTGAGCAGTTCTTC. It encodes CASSEWGQEAEQFF.

The genes are TRBV10-1 and TRBJ1-2; D uncertain. With 6 bases removed from V and 0 bases from J, the gap between germline ends came to 11 bases. CDR3 length: 14 amino acids. Germline assignment: CDR1 WNHNN and CDR2 SYGVQD (reference sequence). Here the CDR3 DNA reads TGCGCCAGCAGAATATTACAGCCTAACTATGGCTACACCTTC. The encoded protein is CASRILQPNYGYTF.

The chain employs TRBV5-1 and TRBJ2-5, with D unclear. The CDR3 length is 16 residues. Between the trimmed V and J ends, which lost 4 bases and 5 bases, there was a span of 21 bases. CDR1 is SGHRS, CDR2 YFSETQ, per germline. CDR3 DNA sequence: TGCGCCAGCAGCCCAGACCCGATAGGGTTGCAGGAGACCCAGTACTTC. This encodes CASSPDPIGLQETQYF.

The gene calls are TRBV5-6 and TRBJ2-2; 10 bases are a match to TRBD1. Looked up from germline, CDR1 is SGHDT and CDR2 is YYEEEE. The V and J ends lost 4 bases and 5 bases, in that order; junction bases with no gene match: 11. The CDR3 runs to 17 residues. The CDR3 protein is CASSRTRDRGRTGELFF. The CDR3 bases are TGTGCCAGCAGCCGCACCCGGGACAGGGGCAGGACCGGGGAGCTGTTTTTT. The variable domain in full, with the rest retrieved from reference TRBV5-6 and TRBJ2-2, is DAGVTQSPTHLIKTRGQQVTLRCSPKSGHDTVSWYQQALGQGPQFIFQYYEEEERQRGNFPDRFSGHQFPNYSSELNVNALLLGDSALYLCASSRTRDRGRTGELFFGEGSRLTVL.

The J gene is TRBJ2-7, the V gene TRBV5-1, with TRBD2 matching over 15 bases. The germline gives CDR1 SGHRS, CDR2 YFSETQ. The CDR3 covers 19 residues. Trimming took 3 bases from V and 0 from J; bases not matched to a gene: 10. The CDR3 DNA follows: TGCGCCAGCAGCTACCCGGGACTAGCGGGGGGCTTGGGCTCCTACGAGCAGTACTTC. It encodes CASSYPGLAGGLGSYEQYF.

The chain uses TRBV6-6 and TRBJ1-5, with 8 nucleotides matching TRBD1. CDR3 length equals 14 residues. From germline, CDR1 is MNHNY and CDR2 SVGAGI (reference sequence). V lost 2 bases and J lost 7; bases outside the gene matches: 4. The CDR3 DNA sequence: TGTGCCAGCAGTTACCCCACAGGGGGACAGCCCCAGCATTTT. It specifies CASSYPTGGQPQHF.